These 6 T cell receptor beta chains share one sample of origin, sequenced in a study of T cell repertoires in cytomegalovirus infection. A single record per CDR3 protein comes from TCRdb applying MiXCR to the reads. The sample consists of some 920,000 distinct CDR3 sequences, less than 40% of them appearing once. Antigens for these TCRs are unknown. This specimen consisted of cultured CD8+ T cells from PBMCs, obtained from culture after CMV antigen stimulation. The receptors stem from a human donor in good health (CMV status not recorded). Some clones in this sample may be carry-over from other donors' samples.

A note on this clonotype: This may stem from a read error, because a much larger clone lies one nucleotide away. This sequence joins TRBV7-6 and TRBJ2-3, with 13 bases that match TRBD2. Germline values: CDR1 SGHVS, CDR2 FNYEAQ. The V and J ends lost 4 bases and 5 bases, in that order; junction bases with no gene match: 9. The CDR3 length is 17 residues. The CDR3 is CASSSEGLAGWGDTQYF. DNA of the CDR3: TGTGCCAGCAGCTCAGAGGGACTAGCGGGGTGGGGAGATACGCAGTATTTT.

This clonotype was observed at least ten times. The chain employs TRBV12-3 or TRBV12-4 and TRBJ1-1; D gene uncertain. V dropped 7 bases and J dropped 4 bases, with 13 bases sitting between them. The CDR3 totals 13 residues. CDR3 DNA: TGTGCCAGCACCGAAGGAACGGGCACTGAAGCTTTCTTT. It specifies CASTEGTGTEAFF.

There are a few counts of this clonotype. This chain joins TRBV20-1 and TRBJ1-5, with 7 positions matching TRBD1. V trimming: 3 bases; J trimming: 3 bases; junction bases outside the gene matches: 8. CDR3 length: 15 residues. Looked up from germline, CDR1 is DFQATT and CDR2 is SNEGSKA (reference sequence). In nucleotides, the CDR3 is TGCAGTGCTAGTAACGAGGGACAGAACAATCAGCCCCAGCATTTT. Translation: CSASNEGQNNQPQHF.

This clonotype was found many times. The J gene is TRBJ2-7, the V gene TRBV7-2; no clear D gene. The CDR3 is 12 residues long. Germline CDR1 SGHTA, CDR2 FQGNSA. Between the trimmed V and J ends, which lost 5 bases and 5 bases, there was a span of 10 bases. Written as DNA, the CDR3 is TGTGCCAGCAGCCCGAGTTTCCACGAGCAGTACTTC. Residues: CASSPSFHEQYF.

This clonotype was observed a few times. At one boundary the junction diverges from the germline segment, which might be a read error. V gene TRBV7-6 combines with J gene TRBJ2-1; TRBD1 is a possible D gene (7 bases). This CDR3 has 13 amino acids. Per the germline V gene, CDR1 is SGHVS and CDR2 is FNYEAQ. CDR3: CASSSQGRNEQFF. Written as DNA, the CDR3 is TGTGCTAGCAGTTCACAGGGGAGGAATGAGCAGTTCTTC. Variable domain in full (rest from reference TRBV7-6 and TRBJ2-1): GAGVSQSPRYKVTKRGQDVALRCDPISGHVSLYWYRQALGQGPEFLTYFNYEAQQDKSGLPNDRFSAERPEGSISTLTIQRTEQRDSAMYRCASSSQGRNEQFFGPGTRLTVL.

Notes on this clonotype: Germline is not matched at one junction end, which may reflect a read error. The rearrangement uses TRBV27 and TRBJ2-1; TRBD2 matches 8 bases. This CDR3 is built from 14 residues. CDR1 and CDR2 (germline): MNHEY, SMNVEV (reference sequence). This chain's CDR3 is CANSLAGFGNEQFF. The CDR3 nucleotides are TGTGCCAACAGTTTAGCGGGATTCGGCAATGAGCAGTTCTTC.